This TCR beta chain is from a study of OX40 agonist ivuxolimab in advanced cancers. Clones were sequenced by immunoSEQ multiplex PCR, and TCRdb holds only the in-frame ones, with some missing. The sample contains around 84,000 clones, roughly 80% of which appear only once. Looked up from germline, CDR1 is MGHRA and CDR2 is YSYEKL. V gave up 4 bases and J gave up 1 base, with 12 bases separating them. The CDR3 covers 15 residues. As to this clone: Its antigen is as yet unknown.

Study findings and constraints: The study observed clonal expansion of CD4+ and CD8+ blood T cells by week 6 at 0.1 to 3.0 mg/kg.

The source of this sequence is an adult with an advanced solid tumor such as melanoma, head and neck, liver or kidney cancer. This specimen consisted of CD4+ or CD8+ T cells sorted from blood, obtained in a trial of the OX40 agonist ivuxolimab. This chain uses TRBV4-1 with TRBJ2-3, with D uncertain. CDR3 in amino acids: CASSPSRTRTDTQYF. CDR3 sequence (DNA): TGCGCCAGCAGCCCGTCCAGGACCCGCACAGATACGCAGTATTTT.